This TCR beta chain was captured by sequencing in a study of cytomegalovirus exposure and HLA in healthy donors. Comment on this clone: The junction departs from the called germline gene at one end, perhaps through a read error.

With 60 Vbeta and 13 Jbeta primers, the PCR was carried out. Profiled with immunoSEQ multiplex PCR; TCRdb holds only in-frame clones, not every one. The sample holds some 120,000 clones, around 83% seen once. Germline CDR1 is SNHLY and CDR2 is FYNNEI. The CDR3 length is 13 residues. The sequencing sample was made of PBMCs. The origin of this receptor is a human donor in good health. The chain has TRBV2 and TRBJ1-2; weak D call: TRBD1 (6 bases). The CDR3 sequence: CASTPRGEYGYTF. The CDR3 coding sequence is TGTGCGAGCACCCCCAGGGGAGAATACGGCTACACCTTC.